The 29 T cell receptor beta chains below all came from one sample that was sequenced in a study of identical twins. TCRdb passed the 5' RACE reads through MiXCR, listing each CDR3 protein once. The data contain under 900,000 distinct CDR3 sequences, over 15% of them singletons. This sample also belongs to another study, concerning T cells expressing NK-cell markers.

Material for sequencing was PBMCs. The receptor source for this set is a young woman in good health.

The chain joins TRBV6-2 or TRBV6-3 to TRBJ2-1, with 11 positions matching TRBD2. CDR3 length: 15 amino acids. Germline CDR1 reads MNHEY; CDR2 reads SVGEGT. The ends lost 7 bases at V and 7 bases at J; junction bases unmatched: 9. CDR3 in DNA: TGTGCCAGCAATTCCCGACTAGCGGGATTAAATGAGCAGTTCTTC. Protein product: CASNSRLAGLNEQFF.

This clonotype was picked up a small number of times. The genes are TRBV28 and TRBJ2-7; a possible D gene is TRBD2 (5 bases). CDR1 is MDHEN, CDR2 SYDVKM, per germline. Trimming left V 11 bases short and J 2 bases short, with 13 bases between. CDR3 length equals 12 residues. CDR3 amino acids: CAVRESTYEQYF. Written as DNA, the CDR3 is TGTGCCGTAAGGGAGAGTACCTACGAGCAGTACTTC.

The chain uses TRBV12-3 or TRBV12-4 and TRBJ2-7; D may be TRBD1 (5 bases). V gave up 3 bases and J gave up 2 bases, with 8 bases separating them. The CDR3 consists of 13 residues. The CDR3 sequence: CASSLMTAYEQYF. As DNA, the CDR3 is TGTGCCAGCAGTTTGATGACAGCCTACGAGCAGTACTTC.

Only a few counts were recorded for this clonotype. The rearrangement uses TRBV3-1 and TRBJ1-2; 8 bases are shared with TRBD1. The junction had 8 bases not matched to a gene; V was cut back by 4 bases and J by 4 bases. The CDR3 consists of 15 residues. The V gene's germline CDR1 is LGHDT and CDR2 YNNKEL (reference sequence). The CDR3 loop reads CASSRGQGGSYGYTF. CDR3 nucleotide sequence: TGTGCCAGCAGCCGAGGACAGGGAGGTTCCTATGGCTACACCTTC.

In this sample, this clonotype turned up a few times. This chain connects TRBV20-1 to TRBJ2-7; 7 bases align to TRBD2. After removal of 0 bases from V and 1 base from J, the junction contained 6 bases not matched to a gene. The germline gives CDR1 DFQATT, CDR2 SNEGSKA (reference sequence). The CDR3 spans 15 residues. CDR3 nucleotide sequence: TGCAGTGCTAGAGATGTCCGGGGGGTATCCTACGAGCAGTACTTC. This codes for CSARDVRGVSYEQYF.

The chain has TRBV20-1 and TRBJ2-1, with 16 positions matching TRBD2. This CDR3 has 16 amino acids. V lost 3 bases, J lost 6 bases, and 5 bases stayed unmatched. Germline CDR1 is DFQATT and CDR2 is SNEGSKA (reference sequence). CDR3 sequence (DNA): TGCAGTGCTAGTGGGACTAGCGGGGGGGCGGGCAATGAGCAGTTCTTC. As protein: CSASGTSGGAGNEQFF.

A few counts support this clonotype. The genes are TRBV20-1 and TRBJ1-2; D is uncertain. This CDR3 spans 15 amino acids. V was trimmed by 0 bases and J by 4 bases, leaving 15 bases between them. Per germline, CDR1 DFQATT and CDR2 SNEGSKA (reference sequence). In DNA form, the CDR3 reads TGCAGTGCTAGAGATCCCCGAACCGCGATCTATGGCTACACCTTC. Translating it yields CSARDPRTAIYGYTF.

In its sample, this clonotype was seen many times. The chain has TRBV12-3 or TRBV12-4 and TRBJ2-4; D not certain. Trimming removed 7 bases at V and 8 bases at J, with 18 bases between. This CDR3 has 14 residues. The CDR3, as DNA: TGTGCCAGCACCCACGACAAGGTAGTACACATTCAGTACTTC. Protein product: CASTHDKVVHIQYF.

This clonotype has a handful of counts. DNA of the CDR3: TGCAGTGCCCTGAACCAGCGGGGGCCCGGAGATACGCAGTATTTT. It codes for CSALNQRGPGDTQYF. The chain couples TRBV20-1 to TRBJ2-3; 8 nucleotides match TRBD2. J gave up 5 bases and V 6 bases, and 13 bases lay outside the gene matches. This CDR3 has 15 residues. Germline-derived CDR1 and CDR2 are DFQATT and SNEGSKA (reference sequence).

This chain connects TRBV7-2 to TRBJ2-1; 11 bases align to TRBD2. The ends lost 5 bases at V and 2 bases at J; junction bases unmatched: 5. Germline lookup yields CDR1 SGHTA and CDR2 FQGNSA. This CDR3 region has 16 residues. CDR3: CASSRLAGGTYNEQFF. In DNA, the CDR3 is TGTGCCAGCAGCAGATTAGCGGGAGGGACCTACAATGAGCAGTTCTTC.

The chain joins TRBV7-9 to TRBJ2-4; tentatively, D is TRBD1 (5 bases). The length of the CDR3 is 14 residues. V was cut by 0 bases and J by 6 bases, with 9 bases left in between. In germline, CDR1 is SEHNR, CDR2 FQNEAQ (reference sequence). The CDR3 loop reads CASSLAGPRNIQYF. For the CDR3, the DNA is TGTGCCAGCAGCTTAGCGGGGCCGAGAAACATTCAGTACTTC.

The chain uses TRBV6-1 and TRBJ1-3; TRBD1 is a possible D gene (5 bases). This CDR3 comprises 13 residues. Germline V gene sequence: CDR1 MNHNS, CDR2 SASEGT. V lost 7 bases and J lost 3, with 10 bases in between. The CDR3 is CASKDSIGNTIYF. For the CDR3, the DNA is TGTGCCAGCAAAGACAGTATTGGAAACACCATATATTTT.

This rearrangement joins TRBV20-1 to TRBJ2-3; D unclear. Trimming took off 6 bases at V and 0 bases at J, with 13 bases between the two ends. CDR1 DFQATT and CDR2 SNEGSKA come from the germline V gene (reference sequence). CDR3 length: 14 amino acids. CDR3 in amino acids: CSAPHWGSTDTQYF. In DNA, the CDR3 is TGCAGTGCCCCGCACTGGGGAAGCACAGATACGCAGTATTTT.

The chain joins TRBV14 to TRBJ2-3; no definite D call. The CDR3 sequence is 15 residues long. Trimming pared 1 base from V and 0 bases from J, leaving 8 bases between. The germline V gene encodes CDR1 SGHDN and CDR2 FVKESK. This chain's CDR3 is CASSQGGWSTDTQYF. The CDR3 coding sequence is TGTGCCAGCAGCCAAGGAGGCTGGAGCACAGATACGCAGTATTTT.

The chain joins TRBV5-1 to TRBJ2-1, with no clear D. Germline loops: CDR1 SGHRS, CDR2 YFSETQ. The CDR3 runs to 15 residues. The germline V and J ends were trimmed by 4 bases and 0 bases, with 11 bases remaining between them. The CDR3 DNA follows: TGCGCCAGCAGCAAAGGCCGACTCTCCTACAATGAGCAGTTCTTC. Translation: CASSKGRLSYNEQFF.

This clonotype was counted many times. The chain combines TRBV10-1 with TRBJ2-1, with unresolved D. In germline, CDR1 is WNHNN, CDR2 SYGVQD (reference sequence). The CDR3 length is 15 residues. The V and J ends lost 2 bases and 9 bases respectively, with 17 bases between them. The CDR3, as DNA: TGCGCCAGCAGTGAGAGGAGTCTGGGAATTGGTGAGCAGTTCTTC. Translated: CASSERSLGIGEQFF.

CDR3 sequence (DNA): TGTGCCAGCAGCCCGTGGGGTAGCAGCACAGATACGCAGTATTTT. Protein: CASSPWGSSTDTQYF. This chain links TRBV7-2 with TRBJ2-3; no definite D call. Trimming took off 5 bases at V and 0 bases at J, with 12 bases between the two ends. Germline CDR1 SGHTA, CDR2 FQGNSA. The CDR3 is made up of 15 amino acids.

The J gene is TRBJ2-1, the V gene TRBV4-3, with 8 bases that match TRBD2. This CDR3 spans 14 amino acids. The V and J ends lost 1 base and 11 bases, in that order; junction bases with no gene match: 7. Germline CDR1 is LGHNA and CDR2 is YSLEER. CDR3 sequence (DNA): TGCGCCAGCAGCCAAGGGGAAGCGGGAGAGCAGCAGTTCTTC. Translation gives CASSQGEAGEQQFF.

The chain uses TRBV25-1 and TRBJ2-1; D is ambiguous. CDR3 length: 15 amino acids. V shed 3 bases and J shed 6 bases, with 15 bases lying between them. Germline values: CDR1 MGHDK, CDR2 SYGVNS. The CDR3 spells CASSEALYPFNEQFF. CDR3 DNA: TGTGCCAGCAGTGAGGCTCTCTACCCCTTCAATGAGCAGTTCTTC. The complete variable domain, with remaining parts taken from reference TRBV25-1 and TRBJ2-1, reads EADIYQTPRYLVIGTGKKITLECSQTMGHDKMYWYQQDPGMELHLIHYSYGVNSTEKGDLSSESTVSRIRTEHFPLTLESARPSHTSQYLCASSEALYPFNEQFFGPGTRLTVL.

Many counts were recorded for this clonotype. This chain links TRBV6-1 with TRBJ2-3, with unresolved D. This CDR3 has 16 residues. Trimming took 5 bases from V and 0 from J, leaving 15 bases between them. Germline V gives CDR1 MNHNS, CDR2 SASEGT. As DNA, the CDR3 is TGTGCCAGCAGTCTAAGAGGTCGCACTAGCACAGATACGCAGTATTTT. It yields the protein CASSLRGRTSTDTQYF.

The CDR3: CSARVTASLTEQYF. The CDR3, as DNA: TGCAGTGCTAGGGTTACCGCCTCGCTGACGGAGCAGTACTTC. This chain uses TRBV20-1 with TRBJ2-7; D is unclear. Germline V CDR1 and CDR2: DFQATT, SNEGSKA (reference sequence). Between the trimmed V and J ends, which lost 3 bases and 7 bases, there was a span of 19 bases. This CDR3 has 14 residues.

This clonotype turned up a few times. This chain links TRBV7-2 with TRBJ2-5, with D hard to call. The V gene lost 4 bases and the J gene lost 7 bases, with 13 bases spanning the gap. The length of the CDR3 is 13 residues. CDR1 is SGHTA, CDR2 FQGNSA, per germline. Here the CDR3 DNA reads TGTGCCAGCAGCTCCGGGCCGCTAGGGACCCAGTACTTC. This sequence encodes CASSSGPLGTQYF.

The CDR3 loop reads CSVEDREVGGQYF. Written as DNA, the CDR3 is TGCAGCGTTGAAGATCGGGAGGTCGGAGGGCAGTACTTC. This chain connects TRBV29-1 to TRBJ2-7, with 7 positions matching TRBD2. Germline lookup yields CDR1 SQVTM and CDR2 ANQGSEA. This CDR3 comprises 13 residues. Losses at the gene ends were 0 bases for V and 9 bases for J; bases not matched to a gene: 8.

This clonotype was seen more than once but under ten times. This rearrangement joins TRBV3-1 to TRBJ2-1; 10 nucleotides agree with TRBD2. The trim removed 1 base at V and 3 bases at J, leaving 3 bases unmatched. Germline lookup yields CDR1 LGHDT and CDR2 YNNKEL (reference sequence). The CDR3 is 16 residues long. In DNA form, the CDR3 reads TGTGCCAGCAGCCAAGGGACTAGCGGAATCTACAATGAGCAGTTCTTC. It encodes CASSQGTSGIYNEQFF.

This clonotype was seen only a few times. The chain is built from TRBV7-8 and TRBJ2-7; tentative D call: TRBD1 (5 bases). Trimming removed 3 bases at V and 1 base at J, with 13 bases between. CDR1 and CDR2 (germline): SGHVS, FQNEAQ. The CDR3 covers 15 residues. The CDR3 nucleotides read TGTGCCAGCAGCTTTTTACCCCAGGGTTCCTACGAGCAGTACTTC. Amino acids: CASSFLPQGSYEQYF.

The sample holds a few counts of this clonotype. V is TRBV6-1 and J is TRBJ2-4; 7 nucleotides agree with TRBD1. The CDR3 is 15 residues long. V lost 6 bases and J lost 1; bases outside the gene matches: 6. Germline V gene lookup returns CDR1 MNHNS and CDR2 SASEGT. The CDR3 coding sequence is TGTGCCAGCAGCAACAGGGGTGCCGCCAAAAACATTCAGTACTTC. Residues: CASSNRGAAKNIQYF.

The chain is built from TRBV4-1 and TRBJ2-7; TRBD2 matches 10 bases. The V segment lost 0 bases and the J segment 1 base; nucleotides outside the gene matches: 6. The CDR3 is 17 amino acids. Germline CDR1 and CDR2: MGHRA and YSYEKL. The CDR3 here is CASSQDRLAGVSYEQYF. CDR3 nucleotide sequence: TGCGCCAGCAGCCAAGATCGGCTAGCGGGAGTGTCCTACGAGCAGTACTTC.

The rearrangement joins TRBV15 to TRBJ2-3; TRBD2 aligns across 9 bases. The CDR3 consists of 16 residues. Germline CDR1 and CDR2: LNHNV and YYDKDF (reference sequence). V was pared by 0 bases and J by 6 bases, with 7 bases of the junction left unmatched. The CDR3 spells CATSRDPSSGVDTQYF. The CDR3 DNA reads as TGTGCCACCAGCAGAGATCCTTCTAGCGGGGTGGATACGCAGTATTTT.

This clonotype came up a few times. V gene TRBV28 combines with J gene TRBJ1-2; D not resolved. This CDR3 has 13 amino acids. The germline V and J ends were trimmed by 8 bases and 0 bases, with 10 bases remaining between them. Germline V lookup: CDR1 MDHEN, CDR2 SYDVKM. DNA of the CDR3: TGTGCCAGCGAGGCCGGAGCTAACTATGGCTACACCTTC. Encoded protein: CASEAGANYGYTF.